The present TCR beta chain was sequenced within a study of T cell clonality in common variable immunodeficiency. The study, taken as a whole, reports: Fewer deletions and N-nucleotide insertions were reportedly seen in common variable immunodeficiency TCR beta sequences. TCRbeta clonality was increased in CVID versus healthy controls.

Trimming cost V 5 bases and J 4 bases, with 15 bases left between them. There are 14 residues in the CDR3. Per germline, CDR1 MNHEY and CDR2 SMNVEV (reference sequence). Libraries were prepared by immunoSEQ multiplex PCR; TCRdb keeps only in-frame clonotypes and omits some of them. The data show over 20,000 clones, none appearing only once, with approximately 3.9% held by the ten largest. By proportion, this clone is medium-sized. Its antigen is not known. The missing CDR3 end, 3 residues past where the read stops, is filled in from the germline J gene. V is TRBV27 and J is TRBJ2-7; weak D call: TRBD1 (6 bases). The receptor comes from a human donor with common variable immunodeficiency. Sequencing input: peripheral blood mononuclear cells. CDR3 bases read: TGTGCCAGCAGTCGGGCAGGGGTCCGGTACGAG. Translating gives CASSRAGVRYE. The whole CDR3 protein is CASSRAGVRYEQYF.